This TCR beta chain was captured in a study of blood T cell repertoires in COVID-19. Only in-frame clones appear in the TCRdb table, and some are missing; sequencing was by immunoSEQ multiplex PCR. The sample includes about 430,000 clones, about 88% of them seen just once. The CDR3 extends over 15 amino acids. CDR1 MGHRA and CDR2 YSYEKL come from the germline V gene. Trimming cost V 2 bases and J 10 bases; bases outside gene matches: 10. The chain employs TRBV4-1 and TRBJ2-7; TRBD2 matches at 11 bases. The TCR comes from a woman between 18 and 29 years old who had been exposed to COVID-19. Sequencing was carried out using PBMCs or T cells enriched from blood (not recorded which). CDR3 coding DNA: TGCGCCAGCAGCCAACCTACTAGCGGGAGTAGGATTCAGTACTTC. Translated: CASSQPTSGSRIQYF.